This TCR beta chain was obtained from a study of T cells in Graves' hyperthyroidism and ophthalmopathy. Findings of the study overall: Through a model of 13 V-J features, ophthalmopathy was separated from stable hyperthyroidism. Ophthalmopathy prediction by the model preceded onset by a median approximately 6.9 months. Most thyroid clonotypes with frequency above 0.001 were detected in blood.

RNA transcripts provided the source from which TCR beta CDR3 regions were amplified. HTBI primers were used for first-round RT-PCR of the TCR CDR3. Using its own MiXCR run on the multiplex PCR reads, TCRdb lists one record per CDR3 protein. The data show under 400,000 distinct CDR3 sequences, approximately 15% seen once. This clonotype was counted many times. Its cognate antigen is unknown. The junction departs from the called germline gene at one end, perhaps through a read error. This CDR3 has 15 amino acids. Germline V gives CDR1 KGHSH, CDR2 LQKENI. These patients, aged 18 to 65, had recently diagnosed hyperthyroidism lasting under 2 months.

Sequencing was performed on blood. The gene calls are TRBV18 and TRBJ2-2; D not resolved. This clonotype was obtained from an older woman with Graves' hyperthyroidism. In DNA form, the CDR3 reads TGTGCCAGCTCCCCACGCAGGAAAGACGCCGGGGAGCTGTTTTTT. It specifies CASSPRRKDAGELFF.